This T cell receptor (beta chain) is drawn from a study of beta chain features in type 1 diabetes. As for this clone: Its matching antigen is unknown.

Study findings and constraints: Patients showed naive, central memory and Treg TCRB repertoires that appeared more similar than those of healthy donors.

Every isolated RNA sample was fully reverse transcribed, so sequencing captured expressed TCRB transcripts. Method: immunoSEQ multiplex PCR; TCRdb's copy keeps in-frame clones and lacks some. Altogether about 150,000 clones are present, roughly 10% being singletons, with the ten largest covering 2% to 2.5%. CDR3 length: 15 amino acids. Germline-derived CDR1 and CDR2 are LGHNA and YNFKEQ. V was trimmed by 1 base and J by 1 base, leaving 10 bases between them. The TCR sequence derives from a man younger than 35 in good health. Sequenced: central memory CD4+ T cells from blood. The chain is built from TRBV4-2 and TRBJ1-1; possibly TRBD1 for D (5 bases). DNA for the CDR3: TGTGCCAGCAGCCAAGGGCCCAGGGCGAACACTGAAGCTTTCTTT. Translation gives CASSQGPRANTEAFF.